Presented here are 9 T cell receptor beta chains from one specimen sequenced in a study of regulatory T cells in long-lasting Graves disease (dated by TCRdb to the early 2020s). Receptors were amplified or captured by multiplex PCR. These reads were obtained on an Illumina HiSeq 4000. iRepertoire HTBI primers and Arm-PCR amplification of CDR3 regions were used to construct TCR beta libraries. TCRdb passed the public sequencing reads through fastp at Q25 and MiXCR, retaining productive beta sequences. Every distinct CDR3 protein forms one entry, paired with its most common genes and DNA. The sample yields around 460,000 distinct CDR3 sequences; 20% to 25% were counted once. The top ten clonotypes cover approximately 6.4% of the sample. The sample's time point label is to be understood as: persistent/refractory GD, antithyroid drugs over 5 years with positive TRAb. For both TCR sequencing and RNA sequencing, RNA was extracted from PBMCs using TRIzol.

The sample was peripheral blood mononuclear cells (PBMCs), taken when the disease was refractory, from a patient treated with antithyroid drugs. These TCRs come from a female donor with Graves disease.

Only a few counts were recorded for this clonotype. The V gene is TRBV4-1, the J gene TRBJ1-2; a possible D gene is TRBD1 (5 bases). CDR3 length equals 16 residues. Between the trimmed V and J ends, which lost 3 bases and 8 bases, there was a span of 22 bases. CDR1 is MGHRA, CDR2 YSYEKL, per germline. CDR3 amino acids: CASSQISPGISGGYTF. The CDR3 DNA reads TGCGCCAGCAGCCAGATTAGTCCAGGGATCTCCGGAGGCTACACCTTC.

The J gene is TRBJ1-1, the V gene TRBV19, with TRBD1 identical over 8 bases. With V trimmed by 7 bases and J by 4 bases, 14 bases remained unmatched. CDR3 length equals 16 residues. Looked up from germline, CDR1 is LNHDA and CDR2 is SQIVND (reference sequence). The CDR3 nucleotides read TGTGCCAGTAACGGACAGGGCGGATCTCGGGGCACTGAAGCTTTCTTT. It is translated as CASNGQGGSRGTEAFF.

This clonotype came up many times. The chain recombines TRBV12-3 or TRBV12-4 with TRBJ1-2, with 8 positions matching TRBD1. The CDR3 totals 15 residues. The J segment lost 4 bases and the V segment lost 7 bases, leaving 11 bases of the junction unmatched. The CDR3 here is CASNPQGQVPYGYTF. Here the CDR3 DNA reads TGTGCCAGCAATCCCCAGGGACAGGTTCCCTATGGCTACACCTTC.

This clonotype was observed at least ten times. This chain links TRBV12-3 or TRBV12-4 with TRBJ2-5, with a weak D call TRBD1 (6 bases). This CDR3 has 16 residues. Trimming left V 2 bases short and J 5 bases short, with 18 bases between. CDR3 loop: CASSLRVRGGLETQYF. CDR3 sequence (DNA): TGTGCCAGCAGTTTAAGGGTCAGGGGCGGGTTGGAGACCCAGTACTTC.

This clonotype was recorded at least ten times. This chain uses TRBV5-1 with TRBJ1-1; TRBD1 agrees at 7 bases. Germline V lookup: CDR1 SGHRS, CDR2 YFSETQ. With 3 bases clipped from V and 4 bases from J, the junction kept 6 bases outside the gene matches. The CDR3 runs to 14 residues. The CDR3 is CASSWETGITEAFF. CDR3 bases: TGCGCCAGCAGCTGGGAGACAGGGATCACTGAAGCTTTCTTT. Full variable domain (remainder filled in from reference TRBV5-1 and TRBJ1-1): KAGVTQTPRYLIKTRGQQVTLSCSPISGHRSVSWYQQTPGQGLQFLFEYFSETQRNKGNFPGRFSGRQFSNSRSEMNVSTLELGDSALYLCASSWETGITEAFFGQGTRLTVV.

This clonotype occurred many times. The chain is built from TRBV7-9 and TRBJ2-5; possibly TRBD2 for D (5 bases). Trimming shortened V by 1 base and J by 8 bases, and 11 bases separated the two germline ends. The CDR3 totals 13 residues. Germline V gene data show CDR1 as SEHNR and CDR2 as FQNEAQ (reference sequence). The CDR3 DNA sequence: TGTGCCAGCAGCTTAGATGAGGGAGATACCCAGTACTTC. As protein: CASSLDEGDTQYF.

This clonotype was detected many times. The chain links TRBV11-3 to TRBJ2-5; TRBD1 might be the D (6 bases). The CDR3 runs 16 residues. Germline assignment: CDR1 SGHNT and CDR2 YENEEA. V was cut by 4 bases and J by 4 bases, with 19 bases left in between. CDR3 protein: CASSSHDRIGAETQYF. The CDR3 DNA reads TGTGCCAGCAGCTCGCACGACAGGATCGGGGCAGAGACCCAGTACTTC.

The chain is built from TRBV9 and TRBJ1-1, with no clear D. Germline V gives CDR1 SGDLS, CDR2 YYNGEE. This CDR3 comprises 14 residues. Trimming pared 3 bases from V and 5 bases from J, leaving 14 bases between. For the CDR3, the DNA is TGTGCCAGCAGCGCCGACCAGTCTAGTACTGAAGCTTTCTTT. It encodes CASSADQSSTEAFF.

The sample holds a few counts of this clonotype. The chain employs TRBV10-1 and TRBJ2-2; a possible D gene is TRBD1 (6 bases). Germline CDR1 and CDR2: WNHNN and SYGVQD (reference sequence). V lost 3 bases and J lost 2, with 10 bases in between. The CDR3 runs 15 residues. CDR3 coding DNA: TGCGCCAGCAGTGAAGGGGGACACAACACCGGGGAGCTGTTTTTT. Its translation is CASSEGGHNTGELFF.